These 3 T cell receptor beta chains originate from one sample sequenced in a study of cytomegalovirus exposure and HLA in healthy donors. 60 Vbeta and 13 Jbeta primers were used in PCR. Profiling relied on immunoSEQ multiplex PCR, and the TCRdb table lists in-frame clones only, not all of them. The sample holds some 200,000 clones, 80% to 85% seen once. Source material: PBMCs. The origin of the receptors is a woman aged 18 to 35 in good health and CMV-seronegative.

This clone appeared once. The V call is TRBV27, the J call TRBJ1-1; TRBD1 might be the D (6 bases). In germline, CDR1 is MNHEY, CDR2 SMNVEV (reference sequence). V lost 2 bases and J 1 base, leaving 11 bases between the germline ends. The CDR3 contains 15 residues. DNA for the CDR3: TGTGCCAGCAGTTTAAGGGGGACCGCGAACACTGAAGCTTTCTTT. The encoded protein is CASSLRGTANTEAFF.

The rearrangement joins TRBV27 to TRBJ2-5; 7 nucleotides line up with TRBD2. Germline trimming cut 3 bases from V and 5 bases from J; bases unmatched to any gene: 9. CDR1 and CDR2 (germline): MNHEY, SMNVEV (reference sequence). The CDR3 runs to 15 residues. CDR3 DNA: TGTGCCAGCAGTTTTGCGGCGGGAGAAGGCGAGACCCAGTACTTC. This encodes CASSFAAGEGETQYF.

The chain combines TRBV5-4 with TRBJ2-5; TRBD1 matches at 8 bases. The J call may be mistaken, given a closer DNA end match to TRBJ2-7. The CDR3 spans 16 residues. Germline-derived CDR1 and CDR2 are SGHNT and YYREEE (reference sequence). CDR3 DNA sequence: TGTGCCAGCAGCAACGGACAGGGACCAATATTCTACGAGCAGTACTTC. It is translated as CASSNGQGPIFYEQYF.